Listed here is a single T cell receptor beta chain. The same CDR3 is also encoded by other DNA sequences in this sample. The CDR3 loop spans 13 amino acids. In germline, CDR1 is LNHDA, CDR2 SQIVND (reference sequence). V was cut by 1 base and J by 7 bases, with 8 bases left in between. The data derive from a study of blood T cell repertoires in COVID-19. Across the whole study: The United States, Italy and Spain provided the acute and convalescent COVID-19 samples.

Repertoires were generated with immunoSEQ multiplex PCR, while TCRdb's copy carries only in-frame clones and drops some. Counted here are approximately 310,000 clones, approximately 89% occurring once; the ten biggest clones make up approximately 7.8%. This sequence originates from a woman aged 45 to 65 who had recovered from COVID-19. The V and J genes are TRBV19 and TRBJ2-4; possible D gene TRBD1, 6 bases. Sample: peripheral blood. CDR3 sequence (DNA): TGTGCCAGTAGTATAGGGGGGCGCAACATTCAGTACTTC. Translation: CASSIGGRNIQYF.